Listed here are 28 T cell receptor beta chains from one sample, sequenced in a study of T cell responses to AZD1222 COVID-19 vaccine. Libraries were prepared by immunoSEQ multiplex PCR; TCRdb keeps only in-frame clonotypes and omits some of them. The table includes around 120,000 clones, roughly 93% detected once. The specimen was peripheral blood, collected 28 days after the second AZD1222 dose. The receptors were sampled from an adult who received the AZD1222 COVID-19 vaccine.

This clone was picked up a small number of times. The genes are TRBV19 and TRBJ2-7; perhaps TRBD2 as D (5 bases). The CDR3 has 15 amino acids. The V gene's germline CDR1 is LNHDA and CDR2 SQIVND (reference sequence). Trimming removed 5 bases at V and 0 bases at J, with 14 bases between. The DNA for the CDR3 is TGTGCCAGTAGTCAATTAAGCGGAAACTCCTACGAGCAGTACTTC. Translating gives CASSQLSGNSYEQYF.

The chain joins TRBV25-1 to TRBJ1-2; no definite D call. The length of the CDR3 is 14 residues. CDR1 and CDR2 (germline): MGHDK, SYGVNS. V was trimmed by 5 bases and J by 8 bases, leaving 18 bases between them. The CDR3 spells CASSRVGDGGGYTF. CDR3 nucleotides: TGTGCCAGCAGTAGGGTCGGTGATGGAGGAGGCTACACCTTC.

The rearrangement links TRBV7-4 to TRBJ2-1, with TRBD2 identical over 14 bases. V lost 5 bases, J lost 6 bases, and 6 bases stayed unmatched. This CDR3 has 16 amino acids. Germline loops: CDR1 SGHVT, CDR2 SQSDAQ. In nucleotides, the CDR3 is TGTGCCAGCAGCACGGGGACTAGCGGGAGATCCAATGAGCAGTTCTTC. This gives the protein CASSTGTSGRSNEQFF.

The chain is built from TRBV5-8 and TRBJ1-5; D uncertain. The germline CDR1 and CDR2 sequences are SGHTS and YDEGEE. The CDR3 spans 17 residues. V was pared by 6 bases and J by 6 bases, with 25 bases between. CDR3 sequence (DNA): TGTGCCAGCACCGAATCCTATGCCGGGAAGGAGGGTCAGCCCCAGCATTTT. Its protein product is CASTESYAGKEGQPQHF. The full variable domain, with the rest looked up from reference TRBV5-8 and TRBJ1-5, is EAGVTQSPTHLIKTRGQQATLRCSPISGHTSVYWYQQALGLGLQFLLWYDEGEERNRGNFPPRFSGRQFPNYSSELNVNALELEDSALYLCASTESYAGKEGQPQHFGDGTRLSIL.

This chain connects TRBV18 to TRBJ2-1; tentatively, D is TRBD1 (6 bases). With 4 bases removed from V and 4 bases from J, the gap between germline ends came to 14 bases. CDR3 size: 15 residues. Germline values: CDR1 KGHSH, CDR2 LQKENI. In nucleotides, the CDR3 is TGTGCCAGCTCACTAACCGGGACAACATACAATGAGCAGTTCTTC. Its translation is CASSLTGTTYNEQFF.

CDR3 nucleotides: TGTGCCAGCAGCCTTAATCGACTAGGTGAGCAGTTCTTC. Its protein product is CASSLNRLGEQFF. The J gene is TRBJ2-1, the V gene TRBV14, with a weak D call TRBD2 (6 bases). The V end lost 4 bases, the J end lost 9 bases, and 13 bases lay between the germline ends. The CDR3 runs to 13 residues. Germline V gene lookup returns CDR1 SGHDN and CDR2 FVKESK.

V usage is TRBV30 and J usage is TRBJ1-5; D ambiguous. CDR1 is GTSNPN and CDR2 is SVGIG in the germline V gene (reference sequence). V dropped 0 bases and J dropped 5 bases, with 5 bases sitting between them. The CDR3 covers 12 residues. The CDR3 sequence is CAWSVTHQPQHF. The DNA of the CDR3 is TGTGCCTGGAGTGTTACACATCAGCCCCAGCATTTT.

The gene calls are TRBV27 and TRBJ1-6; maybe TRBD1 (5 bases). V lost 6 bases and J 5 bases, leaving 8 bases between the germline ends. Germline V gene sequence: CDR1 MNHEY, CDR2 SMNVEV (reference sequence). The length of the CDR3 is 13 residues. The CDR3 here is CASRDIHNSPLHF. In nucleotides, the CDR3 is TGTGCCAGCAGGGACATTCATAATTCACCCCTCCACTTT.

V gene TRBV29-1 combines with J gene TRBJ1-2; a possible D gene is TRBD1 (5 bases). Trimming cost V 7 bases and J 5 bases, with 14 bases left between them. The CDR3 loop spans 12 amino acids. Germline CDR1 reads SQVTM; CDR2 reads ANQGSEA. The CDR3 DNA reads as TGCAGCGCCTCGGGACTCTGGTATGGCTACACCTTC. Translating it yields CSASGLWYGYTF.

This clone was counted once. The chain links TRBV2 to TRBJ1-2, with 9 nucleotides matching TRBD1. CDR3 size: 17 residues. Germline trimming cut 7 bases from V and 1 base from J; bases unmatched to any gene: 13. The germline CDR1 and CDR2 sequences are SNHLY and FYNNEI. Here the CDR3 reads CASNRDRAYTGNYGYTF. In DNA form, the CDR3 reads TGTGCCAGCAACCGGGACAGGGCTTACACTGGTAACTATGGCTACACCTTC.

The rearrangement links TRBV7-2 to TRBJ1-6; possibly TRBD1 for D (5 bases). Germline V gene lookup returns CDR1 SGHTA and CDR2 FQGNSA. Trimming took off 2 bases at V and 7 bases at J, with 15 bases between the two ends. This CDR3 is 16 amino acids long. CDR3 DNA: TGTGCCAGCAGCTTAACTCCAGGGTCAAACAATTCACCCCTCCACTTT. It translates to CASSLTPGSNNSPLHF.

This rearrangement joins TRBV5-1 to TRBJ1-2; TRBD1 matches at 8 bases. Trimming cost V 4 bases and J 2 bases; bases outside gene matches: 7. Per the germline V gene, CDR1 is SGHRS and CDR2 is YFSETQ. This CDR3 is 15 amino acids long. CDR3 DNA: TGCGCCAGCAGCATCCCGGGACAGGAAAACTATGGCTACACCTTC. This sequence encodes CASSIPGQENYGYTF.

V is TRBV25-1 and J is TRBJ1-2; 11 positions agree with TRBD1. The CDR3 extends over 16 amino acids. Germline lookup yields CDR1 MGHDK and CDR2 SYGVNS. J was trimmed by 8 bases and V by 1 base; bases with no gene match: 9. Written as DNA, the CDR3 is TGTGCCAGCAGTGAATGGGGGACAGGGGGTTTTCACGGCTACACCTTC. Translation gives CASSEWGTGGFHGYTF.

The CDR3 sequence: CASSPQGALVTAFF. As DNA, the CDR3 is TGTGCCAGCAGCCCTCAGGGGGCGTTAGTTACAGCTTTCTTT. This chain links TRBV11-2 with TRBJ1-1, with 8 bases aligning to TRBD1. The CDR3 loop spans 14 amino acids. V lost 5 bases, J lost 10 bases, and 12 bases stayed unmatched. From germline, CDR1 is SGHAT and CDR2 FQNNGV.

The genes are TRBV2 and TRBJ1-5; no clear D. The CDR3 extends over 19 amino acids. Germline CDR1 reads SNHLY; CDR2 reads FYNNEI. The ends were cut back, 4 bases at V and 5 bases at J, with 27 bases in the middle. CDR3 sequence: CASSVPRRLAHDLDQPQHF. CDR3 coding DNA: TGTGCCAGCAGTGTTCCCCGCAGGCTGGCCCACGATCTCGATCAGCCCCAGCATTTT.

The rearrangement links TRBV9 to TRBJ2-1; D unclear. V was trimmed by 0 bases and J by 2 bases, leaving 9 bases between them. The length of the CDR3 is 15 residues. The germline CDR1 and CDR2 sequences are SGDLS and YYNGEE. The DNA of the CDR3 is TGTGCCAGCAGCGTAGGGCAGGCTCCCTACAATGAGCAGTTCTTC. Translation gives CASSVGQAPYNEQFF.

This chain uses TRBV5-5 with TRBJ2-2; 12 nucleotides align to TRBD2. With 4 bases clipped from V and 6 bases from J, the junction kept 10 bases outside the gene matches. Germline CDR1 is SGHKS and CDR2 is YYEKEE (reference sequence). The CDR3 is 17 residues long. The CDR3 here is CASSVSPSGRGSGELFF. The CDR3 DNA sequence: TGTGCCAGCAGCGTGTCCCCTAGCGGGAGGGGGTCCGGGGAGCTGTTTTTT.

The genes are TRBV27 and TRBJ2-1, with a tentative D call TRBD2 (5 bases). The germline V gene has CDR1 MNHEY and CDR2 SMNVEV (reference sequence). The length of the CDR3 is 14 residues. V lost 8 bases, J lost 6 bases, and 17 bases lay in between. In nucleotides, the CDR3 is TGTGCCAGCTATACGGGATCCTCAATCAATGAGCAGTTCTTC. This codes for CASYTGSSINEQFF.

In its sample, this clone was seen a few times. V and J are TRBV5-1 and TRBJ1-2; D gene ambiguous. The germline V gene encodes CDR1 SGHRS and CDR2 YFSETQ. The CDR3 spans 14 residues. V was shortened by 4 bases and J by 7 bases, with 17 bases between the two germline ends. The CDR3 sequence: CASSISGGGTGYTF. CDR3 coding DNA: TGCGCCAGCAGCATATCAGGAGGAGGTACTGGCTACACCTTC. Using reference TRBV5-1 and TRBJ1-2 for the parts outside the CDR3, the full variable domain is KAGVTQTPRYLIKTRGQQVTLSCSPISGHRSVSWYQQTPGQGLQFLFEYFSETQRNKGNFPGRFSGRQFSNSRSEMNVSTLELGDSALYLCASSISGGGTGYTFGSGTRLTVV.

The V and J genes are TRBV28 and TRBJ2-7, with 9 bases fitting TRBD1. The germline CDR1 and CDR2 sequences are MDHEN and SYDVKM. Losses at the gene ends were 5 bases for V and 5 bases for J; bases not matched to a gene: 13. The CDR3 is made up of 16 amino acids. CDR3 bases: TGTGCCAGCAGTGAAGGATTGGGGACAGGGCAAAACGAGCAGTACTTC. It specifies CASSEGLGTGQNEQYF.

The rearrangement joins TRBV2 to TRBJ2-5, with unresolved D. V gave up 6 bases and J gave up 0 bases, with 11 bases separating them. Looked up from germline, CDR1 is SNHLY and CDR2 is FYNNEI. The CDR3 is 14 residues long. CDR3 residues: CASRTRKYQETQYF. CDR3 in DNA: TGTGCCAGCAGGACAAGAAAGTACCAAGAGACCCAGTACTTC.

The V and J genes are TRBV27 and TRBJ2-7, with 7 bases matching TRBD2. In germline, CDR1 is MNHEY, CDR2 SMNVEV (reference sequence). The CDR3 is made up of 15 amino acids. V lost 6 bases to trimming and J lost 2 bases; unmatched junction nucleotides: 10. The CDR3 DNA reads TGTGCCAGCAGCGCGCGATTTAGCGGGCCCTACGAGCAGTACTTC. Its protein product is CASSARFSGPYEQYF.

This clone showed up just once. The chain recombines TRBV7-9 with TRBJ2-3, with D uncertain. The CDR3 is 14 amino acids. CDR1 and CDR2 from the germline V gene are SEHNR and FQNEAQ (reference sequence). Trimming took off 2 bases at V and 2 bases at J, with 8 bases between the two ends. The CDR3 DNA is TGTGCCAGCAGCTTATCGGAGAACACAGATACGCAGTATTTT. It translates to CASSLSENTDTQYF.

The chain joins TRBV6-1 to TRBJ2-3; possibly TRBD1 for D (5 bases). The V gene's germline CDR1 is MNHNS and CDR2 SASEGT. Trimming stripped 0 bases from V and 0 bases from J, with 13 bases between. The CDR3 spans 17 residues. CDR3 in amino acids: CASSEAVGHLSTDTQYF. CDR3 bases: TGTGCCAGCAGTGAAGCAGTTGGACACCTTAGCACAGATACGCAGTATTTT.

The chain couples TRBV9 to TRBJ1-5, with D perhaps matching TRBD1 (5 bases). From germline, CDR1 is SGDLS and CDR2 YYNGEE. CDR3 length: 14 amino acids. Trimming shortened V by 3 bases and J by 2 bases, and 9 bases separated the two germline ends. In nucleotides, the CDR3 is TGTGCCAGCAGCGAGACAGCAGGCAATCAGCCCCAGCATTTT. Its protein is CASSETAGNQPQHF.

The rearrangement links TRBV4-1 to TRBJ2-7; 9 bases are a match to TRBD2. J was trimmed by 0 bases and V by 0 bases; bases with no gene match: 9. CDR3 length equals 18 residues. Germline-derived CDR1 and CDR2 are MGHRA and YSYEKL. CDR3 nucleotide sequence: TGCGCCAGCAGCCAAGATTTTATTGAGCGGGAGGTCTCCTACGAGCAGTACTTC. Its protein product is CASSQDFIEREVSYEQYF.

The chain joins TRBV5-1 to TRBJ2-7; 8 bases fit TRBD2. The germline gives CDR1 SGHRS, CDR2 YFSETQ. Trimming took 6 bases from V and 2 from J; bases not matched to a gene: 7. The CDR3 runs to 14 residues. The CDR3 DNA reads as TGCGCCAGCACCCCCGGCGGGGGGACCTACGAGCAGTACTTC. Translated: CASTPGGGTYEQYF. Full variable domain (rest looked up from reference TRBV5-1 and TRBJ2-7): KAGVTQTPRYLIKTRGQQVTLSCSPISGHRSVSWYQQTPGQGLQFLFEYFSETQRNKGNFPGRFSGRQFSNSRSEMNVSTLELGDSALYLCASTPGGGTYEQYFGPGTRLTVT.

The genes are TRBV28 and TRBJ2-7, with D possibly matching TRBD1 (6 bases). The germline CDR1 and CDR2 sequences are MDHEN and SYDVKM. Trimming cost V 6 bases and J 2 bases, with 14 bases left between them. The CDR3 runs 14 residues. For the CDR3, the DNA is TGTGCCAGCAGGGTAGGCAGGGGCCCCTACGAGCAGTACTTC. Translating it yields CASRVGRGPYEQYF.